The 14 T cell receptor beta chains presented below share a single source sample, sequenced in a study of shared clonotypes between healthy human individuals. Measured with immunoSEQ multiplex PCR; TCRdb has only the in-frame clones, and not every one. This repertoire shows nearly 750,000 clones, over 55% found once; its top ten account for approximately 2%. The specimen sequenced was memory CD4+ T cells sorted from blood. Documented subset: CD45RA-negative fraction. The receptors were gathered from a woman aged 30 to 39 in good health.

The J gene is TRBJ2-3, the V gene TRBV5-4; 7 bases are shared with TRBD2. V dropped 3 bases and J dropped 2; count of bases not matched to a gene: 9. The CDR3 loop spans 16 amino acids. Per germline, CDR1 SGHNT and CDR2 YYREEE (reference sequence). The CDR3 loop is CASSYLAGFFTDTQYF. In nucleotides, the CDR3 is TGTGCCAGCAGCTACTTAGCGGGTTTCTTCACAGATACGCAGTATTTT.

The chain has TRBV2 and TRBJ1-1; D ambiguous. V gave up 6 bases and J gave up 4 bases, with 6 bases separating them. The CDR3 spans 11 residues. The germline gives CDR1 SNHLY, CDR2 FYNNEI. CDR3 amino acids: CASRDVTEAFF. CDR3 bases: TGTGCCAGCAGGGACGTCACTGAAGCTTTCTTT.

As for this clone: Other DNA variants within this sample encode the same CDR3. The chain has TRBV5-1 and TRBJ2-5; D is undetermined. CDR1 and CDR2 (germline): SGHRS, YFSETQ. This CDR3 is built from 13 residues. The germline V and J ends were trimmed by 0 bases and 3 bases, with 6 bases remaining between them. The CDR3 DNA reads TGCGCCAGCAGCTTGGGGCTAGAAGAGACCCAGTACTTC. It translates to CASSLGLEETQYF.

This clone was recorded at least ten times. Different DNA sequences within this sample yield the same CDR3. The J gene is TRBJ2-1, the V gene TRBV28; D is perhaps TRBD1 (6 bases). The V and J ends lost 4 bases and 5 bases respectively, with 9 bases between them. CDR1 is MDHEN and CDR2 is SYDVKM in the germline V gene. CDR3 length equals 13 residues. The CDR3 protein is CASSSGQNNEQFF. The CDR3 DNA reads TGTGCCAGCAGTTCAGGACAGAACAATGAGCAGTTCTTC.

This clone was seen only a few times. V gene TRBV28 combines with J gene TRBJ2-7; 9 nucleotides line up with TRBD2. This CDR3 has 14 amino acids. The V segment lost 10 bases and the J segment 0 bases; nucleotides outside the gene matches: 7. Germline CDR1 and CDR2: MDHEN and SYDVKM. The CDR3 region has the DNA TGTGCCACCATTAGCGGGAGAATCTCCTACGAGCAGTACTTC. Its translation: CATISGRISYEQYF.

CDR3 in amino acids: CASSSTETGYNEQFF. The CDR3 coding sequence is TGTGCCAGCTCATCCACAGAGACGGGATACAATGAGCAGTTCTTC. The chain links TRBV18 to TRBJ2-1; a weak D match, TRBD2 (5 bases). Germline CDR1 is KGHSH and CDR2 is LQKENI. CDR3 length: 15 residues. The ends were cut back, 5 bases at V and 4 bases at J, with 15 bases in the middle.

Comment on this clone: This CDR3 is also generated by other DNA sequences in the sample. The chain joins TRBV7-2 to TRBJ2-7; D gene unclear. The CDR3 totals 12 residues. Germline loops: CDR1 SGHTA, CDR2 FQGNSA. Trimming took 4 bases from V and 0 from J, leaving 4 bases between them. CDR3 DNA: TGTGCCAGCAGCTCTAGCTCCTACGAGCAGTACTTC. It encodes CASSSSSYEQYF. Using reference TRBV7-2 and TRBJ2-7 for the parts outside the CDR3, the full variable domain is GAGVSQSPSNKVTEKGKDVELRCDPISGHTALYWYRQSLGQGLEFLIYFQGNSAPDKSGLPSDRFSAERTGGSVSTLTIQRTQQEDSAVYLCASSSSSYEQYFGPGTRLTVT.

This chain connects TRBV7-8 to TRBJ2-1; 10 bases align to TRBD2. Per germline, CDR1 SGHVS and CDR2 FQNEAQ. CDR3 size: 14 residues. V trimming: 1 base; J trimming: 8 bases; junction bases outside the gene matches: 2. The CDR3 here is CASSLETSGHEQFF. DNA of the CDR3: TGTGCCAGCAGCTTAGAGACTAGCGGGCATGAGCAGTTCTTC.

The chain carries TRBV28 and TRBJ2-7; D could derive from TRBD1 or TRBD2 (5 bases each). The V end was cut by 5 bases, the J end by 0 bases, with 17 bases between. Germline V lookup: CDR1 MDHEN, CDR2 SYDVKM. The length of the CDR3 is 16 residues. The CDR3 bases are TGTGCCAGCAGTCCCGGGGCGGCGCCCGCCTCCTACGAGCAGTACTTC. As protein: CASSPGAAPASYEQYF.

The V and J genes are TRBV4-1 and TRBJ2-3; 10 bases fit TRBD1. With V trimmed by 0 bases and J by 8 bases, 2 bases remained unmatched. Germline V CDR1 and CDR2: MGHRA, YSYEKL. The CDR3 consists of 14 residues. CDR3 protein: CASSQEGQGTTQYF. The CDR3 nucleotides are TGCGCCAGCAGCCAAGAGGGACAGGGGACTACGCAGTATTTT.

As regards this clone: Within the sample, other DNA sequences also encode this same CDR3. This chain links TRBV18 with TRBJ2-1, with TRBD2 matching over 13 bases. Germline V gene data show CDR1 as KGHSH and CDR2 as LQKENI. CDR3 length: 15 amino acids. V lost 3 bases, J lost 5 bases, and 1 base stayed unmatched. The CDR3 DNA is TGTGCCAGCTCACCCGGGACTAGCGGGAACAATGAGCAGTTCTTC. Amino acid sequence: CASSPGTSGNNEQFF.

The genes are TRBV27 and TRBJ1-1; no clear D. CDR1 is MNHEY, CDR2 SMNVEV, per germline (reference sequence). The CDR3 is made up of 13 amino acids. Trimming removed 3 bases at V and 7 bases at J, with 12 bases between. CDR3 coding DNA: TGTGCCAGCAGTTTTTCTCCGGTTAATGAAGCTTTCTTT. This gives the protein CASSFSPVNEAFF.

This clone came up a few times. The genes are TRBV19 and TRBJ1-2, with D possibly TRBD1 on 6 matching bases. The CDR3 runs 12 residues. Germline CDR1 reads LNHDA; CDR2 reads SQIVND (reference sequence). Trimming stripped 7 bases from V and 2 bases from J, with 8 bases between. DNA for the CDR3: TGTGCCAGTACAGACAGGAACTATGGCTACACCTTC. Protein sequence: CASTDRNYGYTF. The complete variable domain, with remaining parts taken from reference TRBV19 and TRBJ1-2, reads DGGITQSPKYLFRKEGQNVTLSCEQNLNHDAMYWYRQDPGQGLRLIYYSQIVNDFQKGDIAEGYSVSREKKESFPLTVTSAQKNPTAFYLCASTDRNYGYTFGSGTRLTVV.

The gene calls are TRBV7-7 and TRBJ2-1, with D unresolved. V lost 5 bases to trimming and J lost 4 bases, with 9 bases between them. Looked up from germline, CDR1 is SSHAT and CDR2 is FNYEAQ (reference sequence). The CDR3 consists of 13 residues. In nucleotides, the CDR3 is TGTGCCAGCAGCACCAGTCAGTACAATGAGCAGTTCTTC. It encodes CASSTSQYNEQFF.